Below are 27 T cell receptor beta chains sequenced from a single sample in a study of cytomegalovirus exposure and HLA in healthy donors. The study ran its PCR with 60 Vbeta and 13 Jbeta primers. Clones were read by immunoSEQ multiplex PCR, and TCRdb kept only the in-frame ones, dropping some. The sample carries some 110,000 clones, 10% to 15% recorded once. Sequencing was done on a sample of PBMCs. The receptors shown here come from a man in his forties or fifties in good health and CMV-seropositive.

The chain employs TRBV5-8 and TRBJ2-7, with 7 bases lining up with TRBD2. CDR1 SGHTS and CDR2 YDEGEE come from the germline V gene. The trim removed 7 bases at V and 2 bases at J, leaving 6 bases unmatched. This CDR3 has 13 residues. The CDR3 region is CASGGDQTYEQYF. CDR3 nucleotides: TGTGCCAGCGGGGGGGATCAAACCTACGAGCAGTACTTC.

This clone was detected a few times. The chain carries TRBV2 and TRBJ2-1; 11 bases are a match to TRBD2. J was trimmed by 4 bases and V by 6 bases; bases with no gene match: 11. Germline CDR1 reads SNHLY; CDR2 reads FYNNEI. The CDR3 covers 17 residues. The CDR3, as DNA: TGTGCCAGCAGCCCTGACAAGGCTAGCGGGGGGTACAATGAGCAGTTCTTC. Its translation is CASSPDKASGGYNEQFF.

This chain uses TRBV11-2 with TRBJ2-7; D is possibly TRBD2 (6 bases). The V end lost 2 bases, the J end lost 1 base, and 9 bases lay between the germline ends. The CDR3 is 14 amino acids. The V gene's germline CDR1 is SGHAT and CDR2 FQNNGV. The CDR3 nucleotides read TGTGCCAGCAGCTTAAGCGGGTCTTCCTACGAGCAGTACTTC. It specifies CASSLSGSSYEQYF.

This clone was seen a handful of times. The CDR3 sequence is CASSLGRADNEQFF. The CDR3 DNA sequence: TGTGCCAGCAGCTTGGGGAGGGCCGACAATGAGCAGTTCTTC. V and J are TRBV7-9 and TRBJ2-1, with 7 nucleotides matching TRBD2. The CDR3 length is 14 residues. V lost 3 bases, J lost 5 bases, and 4 bases stayed unmatched. Germline V CDR1 and CDR2: SEHNR, FQNEAQ (reference sequence).

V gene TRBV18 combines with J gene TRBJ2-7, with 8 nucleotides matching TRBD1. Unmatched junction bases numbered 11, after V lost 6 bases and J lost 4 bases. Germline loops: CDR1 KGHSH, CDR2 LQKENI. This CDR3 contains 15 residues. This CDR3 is CASSPGGSLDYEQYF. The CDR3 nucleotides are TGTGCCAGCTCGCCAGGGGGCAGTCTCGATTACGAGCAGTACTTC.

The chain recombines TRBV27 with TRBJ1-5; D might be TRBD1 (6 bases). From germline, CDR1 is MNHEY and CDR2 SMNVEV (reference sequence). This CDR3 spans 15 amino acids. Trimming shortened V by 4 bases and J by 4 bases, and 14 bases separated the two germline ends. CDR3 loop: CASSSPLQGNQPQHF. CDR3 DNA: TGTGCCAGCAGTTCACCCCTCCAGGGGAATCAGCCCCAGCATTTT.

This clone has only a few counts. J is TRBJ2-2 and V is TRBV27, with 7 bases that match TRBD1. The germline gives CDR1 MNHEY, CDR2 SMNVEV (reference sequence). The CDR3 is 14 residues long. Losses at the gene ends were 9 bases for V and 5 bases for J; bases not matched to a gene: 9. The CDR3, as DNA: TGTGCCAGTAGGGGGCCCGCTGGGACCGGGGAGCTGTTTTTT. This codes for CASRGPAGTGELFF.

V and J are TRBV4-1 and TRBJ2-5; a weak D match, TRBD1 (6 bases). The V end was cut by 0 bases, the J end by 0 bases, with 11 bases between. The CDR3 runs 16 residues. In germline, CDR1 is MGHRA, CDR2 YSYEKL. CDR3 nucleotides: TGCGCCAGCAGCCAAGATGGTCAGGGGTACCAAGAGACCCAGTACTTC. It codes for CASSQDGQGYQETQYF.

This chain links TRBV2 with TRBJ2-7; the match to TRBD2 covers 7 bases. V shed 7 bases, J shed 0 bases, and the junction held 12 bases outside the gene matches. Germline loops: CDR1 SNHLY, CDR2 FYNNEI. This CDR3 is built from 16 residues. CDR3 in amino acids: CASMRVRRESSYEQYF. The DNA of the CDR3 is TGTGCCAGCATGAGGGTAAGGCGGGAGAGCTCCTACGAGCAGTACTTC.

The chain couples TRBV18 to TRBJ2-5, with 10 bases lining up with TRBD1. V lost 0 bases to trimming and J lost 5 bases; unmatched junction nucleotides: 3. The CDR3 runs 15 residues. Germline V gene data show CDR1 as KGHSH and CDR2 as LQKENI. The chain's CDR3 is CASSPPTGGAETQYF. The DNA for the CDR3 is TGTGCCAGCTCACCACCGACAGGGGGCGCGGAGACCCAGTACTTC.

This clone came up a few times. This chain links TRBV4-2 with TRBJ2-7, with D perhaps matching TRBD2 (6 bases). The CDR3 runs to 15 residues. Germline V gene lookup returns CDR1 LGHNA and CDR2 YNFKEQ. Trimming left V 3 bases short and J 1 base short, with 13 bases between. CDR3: CASSQASSGSYEQYF. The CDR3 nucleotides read TGTGCCAGCAGCCAGGCTAGTAGCGGTTCCTACGAGCAGTACTTC.

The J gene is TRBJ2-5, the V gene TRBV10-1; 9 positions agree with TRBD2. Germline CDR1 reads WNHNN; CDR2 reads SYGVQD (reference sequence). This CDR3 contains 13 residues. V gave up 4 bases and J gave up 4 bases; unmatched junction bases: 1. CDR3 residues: CASSAAGGETQYF. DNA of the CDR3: TGCGCCAGCAGTGCAGCGGGGGGAGAGACCCAGTACTTC.

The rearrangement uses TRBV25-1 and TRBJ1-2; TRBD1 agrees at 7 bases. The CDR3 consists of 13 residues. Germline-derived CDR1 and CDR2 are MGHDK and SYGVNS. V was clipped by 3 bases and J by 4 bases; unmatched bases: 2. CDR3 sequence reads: CASSDTGAYGYTF. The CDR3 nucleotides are TGTGCCAGCAGTGACACAGGGGCCTATGGCTACACCTTC.

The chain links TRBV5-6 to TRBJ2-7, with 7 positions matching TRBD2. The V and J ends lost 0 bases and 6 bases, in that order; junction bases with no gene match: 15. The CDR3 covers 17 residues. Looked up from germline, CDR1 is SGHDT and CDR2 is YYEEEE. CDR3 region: CASSLAAGTGSISEQYF. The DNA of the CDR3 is TGTGCCAGCAGCTTGGCAGCGGGGACTGGGTCAATTTCCGAGCAGTACTTC.

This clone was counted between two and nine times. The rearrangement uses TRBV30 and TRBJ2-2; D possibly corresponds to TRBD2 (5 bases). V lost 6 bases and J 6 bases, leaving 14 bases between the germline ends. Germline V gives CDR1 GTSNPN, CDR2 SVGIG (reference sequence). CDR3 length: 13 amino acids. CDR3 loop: CACSNVEAGELFF. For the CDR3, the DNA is TGTGCCTGCAGTAATGTGGAGGCCGGGGAGCTGTTTTTT.

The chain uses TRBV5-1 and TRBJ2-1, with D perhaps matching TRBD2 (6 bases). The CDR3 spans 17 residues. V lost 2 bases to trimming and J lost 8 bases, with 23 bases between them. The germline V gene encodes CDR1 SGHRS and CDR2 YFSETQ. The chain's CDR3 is CASSFGRGVSRGYEQFF. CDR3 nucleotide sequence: TGCGCCAGCAGCTTTGGTCGGGGTGTAAGTCGGGGGTATGAGCAGTTCTTC.

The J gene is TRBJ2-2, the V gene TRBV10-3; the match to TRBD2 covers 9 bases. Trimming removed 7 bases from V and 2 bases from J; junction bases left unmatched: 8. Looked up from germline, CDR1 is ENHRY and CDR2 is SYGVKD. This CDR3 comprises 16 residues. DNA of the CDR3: TGTGCCATCAAGGGTAGCGGGAGTACCAACACCGGGGAGCTGTTTTTT. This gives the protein CAIKGSGSTNTGELFF.

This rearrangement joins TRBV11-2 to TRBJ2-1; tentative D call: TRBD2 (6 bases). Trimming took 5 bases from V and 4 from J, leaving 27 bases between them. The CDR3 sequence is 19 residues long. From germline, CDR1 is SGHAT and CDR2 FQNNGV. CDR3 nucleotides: TGTGCCAGCAGCCCTCCCTTATTAGCGGCCCGGCGTCGGTACAATGAGCAGTTCTTC. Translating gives CASSPPLLAARRRYNEQFF.

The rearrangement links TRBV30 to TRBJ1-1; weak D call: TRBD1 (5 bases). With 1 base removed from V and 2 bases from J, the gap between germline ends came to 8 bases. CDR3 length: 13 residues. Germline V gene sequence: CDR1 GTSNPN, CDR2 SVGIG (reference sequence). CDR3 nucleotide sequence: TGTGCCTGGAGTGGGACACTTAACACTGAAGCTTTCTTT. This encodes CAWSGTLNTEAFF.

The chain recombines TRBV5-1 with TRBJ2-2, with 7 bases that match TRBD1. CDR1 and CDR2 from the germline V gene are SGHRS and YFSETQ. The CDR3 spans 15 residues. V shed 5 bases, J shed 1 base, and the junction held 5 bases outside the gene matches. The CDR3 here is CASRIGTVNTGELFF. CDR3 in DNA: TGCGCCAGCAGAATCGGGACAGTGAACACCGGGGAGCTGTTTTTT.

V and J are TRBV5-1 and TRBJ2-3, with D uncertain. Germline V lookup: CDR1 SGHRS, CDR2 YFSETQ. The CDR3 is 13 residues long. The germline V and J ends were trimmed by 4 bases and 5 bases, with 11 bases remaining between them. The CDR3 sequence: CASSPDWKDTQYF. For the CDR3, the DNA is TGCGCCAGCAGCCCCGACTGGAAAGATACGCAGTATTTT.

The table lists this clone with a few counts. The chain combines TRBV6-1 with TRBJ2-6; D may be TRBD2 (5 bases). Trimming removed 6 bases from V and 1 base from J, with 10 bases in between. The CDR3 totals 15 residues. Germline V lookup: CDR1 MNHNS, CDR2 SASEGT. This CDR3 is CASSTDLSGANVLTF. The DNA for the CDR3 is TGTGCCAGCAGCACGGACTTGTCTGGGGCCAACGTCCTGACTTTC.

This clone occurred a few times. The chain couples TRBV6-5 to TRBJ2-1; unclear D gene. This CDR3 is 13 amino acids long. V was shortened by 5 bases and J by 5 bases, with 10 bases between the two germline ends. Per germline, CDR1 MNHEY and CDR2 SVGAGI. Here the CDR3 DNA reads TGTGCCAGCAGTCGGGTAAGAGACAATGAGCAGTTCTTC. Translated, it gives CASSRVRDNEQFF.

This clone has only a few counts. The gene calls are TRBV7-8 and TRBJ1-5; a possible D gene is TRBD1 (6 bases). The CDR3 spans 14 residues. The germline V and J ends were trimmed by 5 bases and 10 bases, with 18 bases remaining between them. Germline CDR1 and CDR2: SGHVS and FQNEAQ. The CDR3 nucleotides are TGTGCCAGCAGCCTACGGGACACCCGCTTTCCCCAGCATTTT. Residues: CASSLRDTRFPQHF.

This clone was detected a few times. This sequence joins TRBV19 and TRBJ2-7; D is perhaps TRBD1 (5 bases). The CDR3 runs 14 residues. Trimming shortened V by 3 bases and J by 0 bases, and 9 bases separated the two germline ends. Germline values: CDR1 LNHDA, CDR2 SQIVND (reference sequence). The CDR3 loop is CASSIWGRSYEQYF. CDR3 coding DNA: TGTGCCAGTAGTATTTGGGGCCGCTCCTACGAGCAGTACTTC.

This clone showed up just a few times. CDR3 residues: CASHRGGGEKTQYF. Here the CDR3 DNA reads TGTGCCAGCCATCGCGGAGGGGGGGAGAAGACCCAGTACTTC. J is TRBJ2-5 and V is TRBV6-5, with D possibly being TRBD2 (7 bases). Germline V gene sequence: CDR1 MNHEY, CDR2 SVGAGI. Trimming left V 8 bases short and J 6 bases short, with 19 bases between. The CDR3 totals 14 residues.

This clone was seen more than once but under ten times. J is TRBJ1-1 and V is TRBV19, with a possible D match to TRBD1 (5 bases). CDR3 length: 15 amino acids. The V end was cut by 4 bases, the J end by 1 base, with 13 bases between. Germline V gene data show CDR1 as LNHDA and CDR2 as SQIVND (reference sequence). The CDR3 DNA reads TGTGCCAGTAGTAGTTGGGGCAGCCAGAACACTGAAGCTTTCTTT. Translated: CASSSWGSQNTEAFF.